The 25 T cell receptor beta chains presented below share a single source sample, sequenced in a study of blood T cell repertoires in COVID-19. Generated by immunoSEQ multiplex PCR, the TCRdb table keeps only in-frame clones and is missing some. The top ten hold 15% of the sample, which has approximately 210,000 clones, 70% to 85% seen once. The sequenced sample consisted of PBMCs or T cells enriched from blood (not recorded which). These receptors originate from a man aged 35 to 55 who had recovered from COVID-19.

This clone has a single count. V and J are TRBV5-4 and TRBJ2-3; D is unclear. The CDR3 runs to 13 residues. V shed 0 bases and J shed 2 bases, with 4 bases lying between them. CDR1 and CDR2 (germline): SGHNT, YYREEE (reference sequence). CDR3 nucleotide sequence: TGTGCCAGCAGCTTGGACTACACAGATACGCAGTATTTT. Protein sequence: CASSLDYTDTQYF.

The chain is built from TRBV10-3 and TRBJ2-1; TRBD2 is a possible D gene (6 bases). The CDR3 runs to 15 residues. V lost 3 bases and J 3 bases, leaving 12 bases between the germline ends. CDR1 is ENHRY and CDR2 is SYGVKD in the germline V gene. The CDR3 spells CAISDQAGSYNEQFF. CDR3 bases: TGTGCCATCAGTGACCAGGCGGGAAGCTACAATGAGCAGTTCTTC.

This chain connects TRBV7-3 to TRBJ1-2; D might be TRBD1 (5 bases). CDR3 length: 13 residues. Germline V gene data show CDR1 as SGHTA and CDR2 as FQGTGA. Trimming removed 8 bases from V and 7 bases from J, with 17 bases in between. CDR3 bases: TGTGCCAGCGCCGAGACAGAATTCCGTGGCTACACCTTC. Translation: CASAETEFRGYTF.

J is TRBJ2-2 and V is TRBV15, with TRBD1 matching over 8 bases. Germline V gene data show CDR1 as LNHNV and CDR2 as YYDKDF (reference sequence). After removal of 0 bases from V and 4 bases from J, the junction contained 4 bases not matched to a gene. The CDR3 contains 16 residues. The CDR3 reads CATSRDRGPGTGELFF. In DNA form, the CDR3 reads TGTGCCACCAGCAGAGACAGGGGGCCTGGCACCGGGGAGCTGTTTTTT.

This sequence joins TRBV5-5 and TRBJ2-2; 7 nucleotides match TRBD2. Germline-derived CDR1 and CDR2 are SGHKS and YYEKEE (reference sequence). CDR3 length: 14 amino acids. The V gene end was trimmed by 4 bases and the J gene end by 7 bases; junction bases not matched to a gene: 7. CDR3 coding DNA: TGTGCCAGCAGCCCGAGACGGGGGGACGGGGAGCTGTTTTTT. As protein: CASSPRRGDGELFF. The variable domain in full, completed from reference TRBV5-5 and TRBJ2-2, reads DAGVTQSPTHLIKTRGQQVTLRCSPISGHKSVSWYQQVLGQGPQFIFQYYEKEERGRGNFPDRFSARQFPNYSSELNVNALLLGDSALYLCASSPRRGDGELFFGEGSRLTVL.

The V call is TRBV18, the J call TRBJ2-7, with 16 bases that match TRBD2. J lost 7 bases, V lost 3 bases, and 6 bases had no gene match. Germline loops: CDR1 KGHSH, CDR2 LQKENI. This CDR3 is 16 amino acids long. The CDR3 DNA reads TGTGCCAGCTCACCTGGGACTAGCGGGGGGGCAGATGAGCAGTACTTC. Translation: CASSPGTSGGADEQYF.

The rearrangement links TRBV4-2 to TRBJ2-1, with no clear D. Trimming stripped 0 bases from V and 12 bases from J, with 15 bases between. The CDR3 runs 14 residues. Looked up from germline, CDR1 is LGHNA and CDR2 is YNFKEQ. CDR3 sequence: CASSQDGRSARQFF. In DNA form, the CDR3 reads TGTGCCAGCAGCCAAGATGGAAGAAGCGCGAGGCAGTTCTTC.

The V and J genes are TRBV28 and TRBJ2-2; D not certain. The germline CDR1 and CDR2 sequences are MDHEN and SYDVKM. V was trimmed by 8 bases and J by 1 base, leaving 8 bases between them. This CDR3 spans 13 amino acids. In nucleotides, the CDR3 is TGTGCCAGCTTGAACAGGAACACCGGGGAGCTGTTTTTT. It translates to CASLNRNTGELFF.

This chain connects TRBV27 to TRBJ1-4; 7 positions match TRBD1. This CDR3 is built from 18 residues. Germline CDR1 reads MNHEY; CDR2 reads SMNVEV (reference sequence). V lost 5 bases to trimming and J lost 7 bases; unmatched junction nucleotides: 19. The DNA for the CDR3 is TGTGCCAGCAGTCCACTCGGTACAGGGGCCGTAGTGGGTGAAAAACTGTTTTTT. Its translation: CASSPLGTGAVVGEKLFF.

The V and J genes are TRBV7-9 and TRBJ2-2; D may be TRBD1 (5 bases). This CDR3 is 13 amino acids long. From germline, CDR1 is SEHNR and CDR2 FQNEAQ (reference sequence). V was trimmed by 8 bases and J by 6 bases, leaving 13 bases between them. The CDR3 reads CASFQAGSGELFF. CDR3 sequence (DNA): TGTGCCAGCTTCCAAGCAGGGTCCGGGGAGCTGTTTTTT.

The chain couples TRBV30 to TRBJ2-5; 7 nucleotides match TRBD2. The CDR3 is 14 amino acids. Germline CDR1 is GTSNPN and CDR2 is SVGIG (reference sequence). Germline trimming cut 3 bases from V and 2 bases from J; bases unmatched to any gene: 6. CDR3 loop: CAWSLGGSQETQYF. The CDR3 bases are TGTGCCTGGAGCTTGGGGGGGAGTCAAGAGACCCAGTACTTC.

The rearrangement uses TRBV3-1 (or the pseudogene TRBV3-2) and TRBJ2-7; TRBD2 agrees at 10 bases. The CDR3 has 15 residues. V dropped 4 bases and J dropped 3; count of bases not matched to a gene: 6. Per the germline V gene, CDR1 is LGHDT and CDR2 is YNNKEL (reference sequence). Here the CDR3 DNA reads TGTGCCAGCAGCCTAGCGGGGGGAGCGAACTACGAGCAGTACTTC. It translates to CASSLAGGANYEQYF.

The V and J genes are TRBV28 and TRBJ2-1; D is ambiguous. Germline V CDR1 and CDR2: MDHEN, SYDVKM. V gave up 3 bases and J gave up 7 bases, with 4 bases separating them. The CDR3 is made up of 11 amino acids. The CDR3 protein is CASSLRNEQFF. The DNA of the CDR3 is TGTGCCAGCAGTTTGCGGAATGAGCAGTTCTTC.

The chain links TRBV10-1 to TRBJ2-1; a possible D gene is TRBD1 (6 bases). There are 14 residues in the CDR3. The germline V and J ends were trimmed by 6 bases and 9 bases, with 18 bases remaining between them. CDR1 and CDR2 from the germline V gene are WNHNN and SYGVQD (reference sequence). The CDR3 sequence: CASSQARAGAEQFF. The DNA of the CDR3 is TGCGCCAGCAGCCAGGCCCGCGCAGGGGCTGAGCAGTTCTTC.

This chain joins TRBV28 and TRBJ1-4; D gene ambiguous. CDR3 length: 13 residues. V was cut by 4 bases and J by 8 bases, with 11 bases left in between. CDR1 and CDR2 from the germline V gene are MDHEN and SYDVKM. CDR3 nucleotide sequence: TGTGCCAGCAGTTCCTTCGTTCGGGAAAAACTGTTTTTT. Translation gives CASSSFVREKLFF.

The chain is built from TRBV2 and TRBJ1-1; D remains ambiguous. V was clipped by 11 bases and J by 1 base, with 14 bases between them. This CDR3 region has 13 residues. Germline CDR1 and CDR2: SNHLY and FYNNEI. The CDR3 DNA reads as TGTGCCTGCCGGAGGCAGACGAACACTGAAGCTTTCTTT. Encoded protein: CACRRQTNTEAFF. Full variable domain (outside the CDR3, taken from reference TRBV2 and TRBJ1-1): EPEVTQTPSHQVTQMGQEVILRCVPISNHLYFYWYRQILGQKVEFLVSFYNNEISEKSEIFDDQFSVERPDGSNFTLKIRSTKLEDSAMYFCACRRQTNTEAFFGQGTRLTVV.

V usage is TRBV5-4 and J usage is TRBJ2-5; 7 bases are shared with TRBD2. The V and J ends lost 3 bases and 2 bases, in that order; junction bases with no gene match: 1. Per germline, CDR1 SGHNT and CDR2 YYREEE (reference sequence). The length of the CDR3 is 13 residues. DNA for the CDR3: TGTGCCAGCAGCTCGGGACTACAAGAGACCCAGTACTTC. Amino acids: CASSSGLQETQYF.

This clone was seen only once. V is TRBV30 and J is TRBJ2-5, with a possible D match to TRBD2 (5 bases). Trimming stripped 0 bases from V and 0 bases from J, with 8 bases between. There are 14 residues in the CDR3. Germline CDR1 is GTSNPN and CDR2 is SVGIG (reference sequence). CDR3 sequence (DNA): TGTGCCTGGAGTGTTACTAGTAACCAAGAGACCCAGTACTTC. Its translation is CAWSVTSNQETQYF.

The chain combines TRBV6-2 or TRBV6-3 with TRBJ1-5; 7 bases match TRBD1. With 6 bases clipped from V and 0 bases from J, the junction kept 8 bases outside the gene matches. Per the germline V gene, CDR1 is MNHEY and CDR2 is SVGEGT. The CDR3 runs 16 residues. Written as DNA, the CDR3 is TGTGCCAGCAGCCCTACAGGGGCCTATAGCAATCAGCCCCAGCATTTT. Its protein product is CASSPTGAYSNQPQHF.

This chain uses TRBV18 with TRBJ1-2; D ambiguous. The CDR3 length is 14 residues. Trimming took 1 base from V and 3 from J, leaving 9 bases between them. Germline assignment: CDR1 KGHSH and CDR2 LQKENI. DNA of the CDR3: TGTGCCAGCTCACCACTACCCGCAGACTATGGCTACACCTTC. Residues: CASSPLPADYGYTF.

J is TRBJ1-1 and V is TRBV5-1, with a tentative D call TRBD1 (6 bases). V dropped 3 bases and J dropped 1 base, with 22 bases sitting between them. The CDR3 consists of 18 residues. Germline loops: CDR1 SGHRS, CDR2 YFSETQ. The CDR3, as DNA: TGCGCCAGCAGCTACACCCCCATGACAGGCCTCTCGAACACTGAAGCTTTCTTT. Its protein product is CASSYTPMTGLSNTEAFF.

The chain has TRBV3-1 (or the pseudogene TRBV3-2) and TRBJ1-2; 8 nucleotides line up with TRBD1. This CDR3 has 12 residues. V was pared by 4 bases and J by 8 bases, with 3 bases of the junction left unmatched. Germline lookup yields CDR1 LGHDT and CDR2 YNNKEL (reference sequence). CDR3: CASSRTGSGYTF. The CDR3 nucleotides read TGTGCCAGCAGCCGGACAGGGTCGGGCTACACCTTC.

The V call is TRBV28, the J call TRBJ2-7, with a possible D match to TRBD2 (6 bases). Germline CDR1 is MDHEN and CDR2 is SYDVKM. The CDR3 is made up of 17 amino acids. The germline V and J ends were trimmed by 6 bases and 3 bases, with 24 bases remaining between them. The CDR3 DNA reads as TGTGCCAGCAGCCAAAGGTATTGGGGAGGTCCCCTCTACGAGCAGTACTTC. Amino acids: CASSQRYWGGPLYEQYF.

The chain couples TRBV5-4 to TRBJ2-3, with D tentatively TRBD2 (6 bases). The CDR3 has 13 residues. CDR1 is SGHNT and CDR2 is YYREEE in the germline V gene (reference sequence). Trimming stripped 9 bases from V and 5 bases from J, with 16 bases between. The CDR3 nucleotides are TGTGCCACCCGAGGAGGGGTGGGAGATACGCAGTATTTT. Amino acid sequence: CATRGGVGDTQYF.

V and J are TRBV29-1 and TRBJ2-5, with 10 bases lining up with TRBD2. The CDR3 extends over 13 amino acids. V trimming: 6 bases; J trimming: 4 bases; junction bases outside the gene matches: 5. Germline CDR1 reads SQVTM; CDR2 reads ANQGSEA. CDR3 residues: CSVRLAGGETQYF. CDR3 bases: TGCAGCGTCCGGTTAGCGGGAGGAGAGACCCAGTACTTC.